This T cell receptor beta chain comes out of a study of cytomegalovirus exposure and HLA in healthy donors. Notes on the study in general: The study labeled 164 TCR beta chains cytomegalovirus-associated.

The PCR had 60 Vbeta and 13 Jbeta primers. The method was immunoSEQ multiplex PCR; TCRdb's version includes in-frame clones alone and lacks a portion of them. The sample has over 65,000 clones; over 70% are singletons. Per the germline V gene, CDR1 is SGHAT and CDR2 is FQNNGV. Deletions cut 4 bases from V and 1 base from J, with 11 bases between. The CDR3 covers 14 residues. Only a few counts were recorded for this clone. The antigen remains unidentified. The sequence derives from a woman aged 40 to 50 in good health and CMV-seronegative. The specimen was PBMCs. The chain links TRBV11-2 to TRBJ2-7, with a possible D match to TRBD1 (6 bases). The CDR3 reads CASSYNQGSYEQYF. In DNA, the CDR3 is TGTGCCAGCAGCTACAATCAGGGGTCCTACGAGCAGTACTTC. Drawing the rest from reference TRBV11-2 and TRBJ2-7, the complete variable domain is EAGVAQSPRYKIIEKRQSVAFWCNPISGHATLYWYQQILGQGPKLLIQFQNNGVVDDSQLPKDRFSAERLKGVDSTLKIQPAKLEDSAVYLCASSYNQGSYEQYFGPGTRLTVT.